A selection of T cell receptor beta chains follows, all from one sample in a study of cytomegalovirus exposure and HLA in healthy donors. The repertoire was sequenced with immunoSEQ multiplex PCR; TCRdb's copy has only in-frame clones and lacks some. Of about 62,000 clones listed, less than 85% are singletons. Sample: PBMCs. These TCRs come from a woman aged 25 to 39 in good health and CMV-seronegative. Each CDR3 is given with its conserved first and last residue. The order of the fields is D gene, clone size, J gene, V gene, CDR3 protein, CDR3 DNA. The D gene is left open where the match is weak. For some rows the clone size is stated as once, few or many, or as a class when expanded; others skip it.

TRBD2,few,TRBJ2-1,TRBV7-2,CASSWTSGSAEGEQFF,TGTGCCAGCAGTTGGACTAGCGGGAGCGCCGAGGGTGAGCAGTTCTTC
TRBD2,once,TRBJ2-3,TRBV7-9,CASSLSTGGPADTQYF,TGTGCCAGCAGCTTAAGTACGGGAGGGCCTGCAGATACGCAGTATTTT
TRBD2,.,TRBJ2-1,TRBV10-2,CATTPTSGTVNEQFF,TGCGCCACCACCCCGACTAGCGGGACGGTCAATGAGCAGTTCTTC
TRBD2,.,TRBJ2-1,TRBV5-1,CASSSRTSGMFEQFF,TGCGCCAGCAGCTCCCGGACTAGCGGGATGTTCGAGCAGTTCTTC
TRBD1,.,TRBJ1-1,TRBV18,CASSVATGATEAFF,TGTGCCAGCTCAGTCGCGACAGGGGCCACTGAAGCTTTCTTT
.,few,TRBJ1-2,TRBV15,CATSRPIRDTGRGYTF,TGTGCCACCAGCAGGCCAATCCGGGACACCGGTCGAGGCTACACCTTC
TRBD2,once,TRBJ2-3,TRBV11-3,CASSGGAGGPRDTQYF,TGTGCCAGCAGCGGGGGAGCGGGAGGGCCTAGAGATACGCAGTATTTT
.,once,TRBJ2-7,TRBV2,CASSGGLSYEQYF,TGTGCCAGCAGTGGGGGACTGTCCTACGAGCAGTACTTC
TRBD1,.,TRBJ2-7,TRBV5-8,CASSFIGTGVSYEQYF,TGTGCCAGCAGCTTTATCGGGACAGGGGTTTCCTACGAGCAGTACTTC
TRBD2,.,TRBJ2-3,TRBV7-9,CASSRLAGGADTQYF,TGTGCCAGCAGCCGACTAGCGGGAGGGGCAGATACGCAGTATTTT
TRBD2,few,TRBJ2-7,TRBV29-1,CSVEVAGGRSEQYF,TGCAGCGTTGAAGTGGCGGGAGGGCGCTCCGAGCAGTACTTC
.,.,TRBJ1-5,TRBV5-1,CASSNGYSNQPQHF,TGCGCCAGCAGCAACGGTTATAGCAATCAGCCCCAGCATTTT
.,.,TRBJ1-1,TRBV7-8,CASSPDITFSEAFF,TGTGCCAGCAGCCCTGACATCACGTTCAGTGAAGCTTTCTTT
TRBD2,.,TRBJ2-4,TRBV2,CASSPLAGSRNIQYF,TGTGCCAGCAGTCCACTAGCGGGGAGCAGAAACATTCAGTACTTC
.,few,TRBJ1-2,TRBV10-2,CASSEGPRESFRGYTF,TGCGCCAGCAGTGAAGGTCCTCGGGAATCCTTCCGCGGCTACACCTTC
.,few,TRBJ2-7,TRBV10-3,CAIRYEQYF,TGTGCCATCCGCTACGAGCAGTACTTC
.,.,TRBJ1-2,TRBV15,CATSSRNYYGYTF,TGTGCCACCTCCTCGCGGAACTACTATGGCTACACCTTC
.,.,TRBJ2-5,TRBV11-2,CASTPPSGETQYF,TGTGCCAGTACCCCCCCCTCGGGGGAGACCCAGTACTTC
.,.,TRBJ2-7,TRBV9,CASSVEEYSYEQYF,TGTGCCAGCAGCGTAGAAGAATATTCCTACGAGCAGTACTTC
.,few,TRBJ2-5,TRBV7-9,CASSPTPRTGQETQYF,TGTGCCAGCAGCCCCACGCCCAGGACGGGGCAAGAGACCCAGTACTTC
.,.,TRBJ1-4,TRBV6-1,CASSDRRGRSKLFF,TGTGCCAGCAGTGATCGGAGGGGACGGAGCAAACTGTTTTTT
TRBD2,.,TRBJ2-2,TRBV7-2,CASSSTSGSRGGELFF,TGTGCCAGCAGCTCGACTAGCGGGAGTCGGGGCGGGGAGCTGTTTTTT
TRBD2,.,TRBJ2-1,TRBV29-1,CSVTSGRAITSYNEQFF,TGCAGCGTGACTAGCGGGAGGGCGATTACGTCCTACAATGAGCAGTTCTTC
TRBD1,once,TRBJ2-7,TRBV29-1,CSVEDQDRGGYEQYF,TGCAGCGTTGAAGACCAGGACAGGGGAGGCTACGAGCAGTACTTC
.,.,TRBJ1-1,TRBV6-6,CASTYEGANTEAFF,TGTGCCAGCACCTACGAGGGCGCGAACACTGAAGCTTTCTTT
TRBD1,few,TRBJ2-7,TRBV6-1,CASSFGQGSYEQYF,TGTGCCAGCAGTTTTGGACAGGGCTCCTACGAGCAGTACTTC
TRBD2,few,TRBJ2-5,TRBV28,CASSLWGLAKETQYF,TGTGCCAGCAGTTTATGGGGACTAGCGAAAGAGACCCAGTACTTC
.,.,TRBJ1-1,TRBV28,CASSYISEAFF,TGTGCCAGCAGTTACATATCTGAAGCTTTCTTT
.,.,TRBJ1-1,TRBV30,CAWSGLLNTEAFF,TGTGCCTGGAGCGGACTCCTGAACACTGAAGCTTTCTTT
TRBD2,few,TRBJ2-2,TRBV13,CASSLSPGGPSELFF,TGTGCCAGCAGCCTCTCGCCGGGAGGGCCTAGTGAGCTGTTTTTT
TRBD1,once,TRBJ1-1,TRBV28,CASSFRPDRDTEAFF,TGTGCCAGCAGTTTCAGACCGGACAGGGACACTGAAGCTTTCTTT
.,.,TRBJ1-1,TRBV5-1,CASSSGNTEAFF,TGCGCCAGCAGTTCAGGGAACACTGAAGCTTTCTTT
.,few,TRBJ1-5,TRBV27,CASSLRGNIGNQPQHF,TGTGCCAGCAGTTTAAGAGGGAATATCGGCAATCAGCCCCAGCATTTT
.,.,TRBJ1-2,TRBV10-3,CAISSQGLLYGYTF,TGTGCCATCAGCTCACAGGGCCTACTCTATGGCTACACCTTC
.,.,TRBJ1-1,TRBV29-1,CSVLIPSRAGTEAFF,TGCAGCGTCCTTATCCCCTCGAGGGCAGGCACTGAAGCTTTCTTT
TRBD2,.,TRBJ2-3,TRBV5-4,CASSSKTSGNTDTQYF,TGTGCCAGCAGCTCAAAGACTAGCGGGAACACAGATACGCAGTATTTT
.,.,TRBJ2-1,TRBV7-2,CASSGPGTLEQFF,TGTGCCAGTTCAGGGCCTGGGACATTAGAGCAGTTCTTC
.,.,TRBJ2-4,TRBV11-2,CASSQPNRQSGKNIQYF,TGTGCCAGCAGCCAACCTAACAGGCAAAGTGGCAAAAACATTCAGTACTTC
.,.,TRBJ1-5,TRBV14,CASSRTVNQPQHF,TGTGCCAGCAGCCGGACAGTCAATCAGCCCCAGCATTTT
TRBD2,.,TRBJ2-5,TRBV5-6,CASSLTGLAGETQYF,TGTGCCAGCAGCTTGACAGGACTAGCGGGAGAGACCCAGTACTTC
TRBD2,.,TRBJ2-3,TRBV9,CASSSGLGGALIGDTQYF,TGTGCCAGCAGCTCAGGACTAGGCGGAGCTTTGATAGGAGATACGCAGTATTTT
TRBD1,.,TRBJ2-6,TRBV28,CATDRESSGANVLTF,TGTGCCACGGACAGGGAATCCTCTGGGGCCAACGTCCTGACTTTC
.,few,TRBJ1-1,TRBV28,CASSLPGNTEAFF,TGTGCCAGCAGTTTGCCGGGGAACACTGAAGCTTTCTTT